This T cell receptor beta chain was documented in a study of beta chain features in type 1 diabetes. Study-level findings and limits: For Type 1 diabetes patients, all four CD4+ subsets carried TCRB CDR3s that were moderately but significantly shorter. A pattern of fewer insertions and more deletions at VDJ junctions was seen in type 1 diabetes patients. PCR, the amplification step, might favor shorter templates, equally in patients and controls.

CDR3 length equals 14 residues. V was trimmed by 4 bases and J by 8 bases, leaving 13 bases between them. Germline V gene lookup returns CDR1 SGHRS and CDR2 YFSETQ. Of the isolated RNA, all was reverse transcribed, and so the sequenced material was expressed TCRB transcripts. Only in-frame clones appear in the TCRdb table, and some are missing; sequencing was by immunoSEQ multiplex PCR. The profile shows some 190,000 clones, less than 9.5% of them singletons. This clone has just one count. Its specificity is not known. This TCR was recovered from a middle-aged woman with type 1 diabetes. The chain recombines TRBV5-1 with TRBJ2-6, with TRBD1 as a possible D gene (5 bases). The sequencing sample was made of central memory CD4+ T cells from blood. CDR3 DNA sequence: TGCGCCAGCAGCGGGATTCAGGGTTCCAACGTCCTGACTTTC. Protein: CASSGIQGSNVLTF.